These 15 T cell receptor beta chains were all obtained from the same sample, sequenced in a study of CD8+ T cells in alopecia areata. Described treatment: oral pan-JAK inhibitor, 5-10 mg twice daily. Investigators isolated RNA and reverse transcribed it into cDNA to act as the sequencing template. The assay was immunoSEQ multiplex PCR, and TCRdb's table has in-frame clones only and misses some. The sample shows about 87,000 clones, about two thirds of them seen only once. Sample: CD8+ T cells sorted from blood, taken around week 42, from a patient treated with tofacitinib. Source of these receptors: a human donor with alopecia areata.

This clone has a single count. The DNA for the CDR3 is TGTGCCAGCAGTGAAGGAGCGGCCAGGGGGGAGACCCAGTACTTC. Its protein product is CASSEGAARGETQYF. The chain couples TRBV2 to TRBJ2-5, with 7 bases fitting TRBD1. The CDR3 extends over 15 amino acids. Germline lookup yields CDR1 SNHLY and CDR2 FYNNEI. Germline trimming cut 1 base from V and 5 bases from J; bases unmatched to any gene: 7. The complete variable domain, with remaining parts taken from reference TRBV2 and TRBJ2-5, reads EPEVTQTPSHQVTQMGQEVILRCVPISNHLYFYWYRQILGQKVEFLVSFYNNEISEKSEIFDDQFSVERPDGSNFTLKIRSTKLEDSAMYFCASSEGAARGETQYFGPGTRLLVL.

The chain employs TRBV5-1 and TRBJ2-7; tentative D call: TRBD1 (7 bases). This CDR3 contains 14 residues. Trimming cost V 3 bases and J 0 bases, with 10 bases left between them. Germline lookup yields CDR1 SGHRS and CDR2 YFSETQ. CDR3 in amino acids: CASSWGDSSYEQYF. The CDR3 DNA is TGCGCCAGCAGCTGGGGGGACAGCTCCTACGAGCAGTACTTC.

This clone was detected only a few times. The rearrangement uses TRBV6-6 and TRBJ1-4, with D unclear. The V end was cut by 1 base, the J end by 0 bases, with 9 bases between. This CDR3 has 16 residues. Germline CDR1 and CDR2: MNHNY and SVGAGI (reference sequence). The CDR3 reads CASSYLGDSTNEKLFF. The CDR3 nucleotides are TGTGCCAGCAGTTACTTAGGCGACTCAACTAATGAAAAACTGTTTTTT.

The chain joins TRBV4-3 to TRBJ2-2; tentatively, D is TRBD1 or TRBD2 (6 bases each). Germline V gene lookup returns CDR1 LGHNA and CDR2 YSLEER. The CDR3 length is 16 residues. Trimming removed 0 bases from V and 4 bases from J, with 12 bases in between. For the CDR3, the DNA is TGCGCCAGCAGCCAAGACAGGGGCGGGGCCACCGGGGAGCTGTTTTTT. This sequence encodes CASSQDRGGATGELFF.

V is TRBV4-3 and J is TRBJ2-7; D remains ambiguous. The CDR3 sequence is 15 residues long. Germline V gene data show CDR1 as LGHNA and CDR2 as YSLEER. V was cut by 0 bases and J by 2 bases, with 11 bases left in between. The CDR3 DNA follows: TGCGCCAGCAGCCAAGATAATGACGGAGCCTACGAGCAGTACTTC. This translates into CASSQDNDGAYEQYF.

The chain has TRBV28 and TRBJ2-1; D unresolved. Germline CDR1 and CDR2: MDHEN and SYDVKM. This CDR3 contains 12 residues. V was shortened by 7 bases and J by 0 bases, with 4 bases between the two germline ends. The CDR3 spells CASTNSYNEQFF. CDR3 DNA: TGTGCCAGCACTAACTCCTACAATGAGCAGTTCTTC.

J is TRBJ1-2 and V is TRBV13; D gene uncertain. V lost 6 bases to trimming and J lost 5 bases, with 7 bases between them. The germline CDR1 and CDR2 sequences are PRHDT and FYEKMQ (reference sequence). CDR3 length equals 11 residues. CDR3 bases: TGTGCCAGCAGTGAATTATATGGCTACACCTTC. This encodes CASSELYGYTF.

This chain joins TRBV15 and TRBJ1-5; D not resolved. Germline loops: CDR1 LNHNV, CDR2 YYDKDF (reference sequence). The CDR3 totals 12 residues. Trimming shortened V by 5 bases and J by 5 bases, and 7 bases separated the two germline ends. CDR3 amino acids: CATSPKDQPQHF. DNA for the CDR3: TGTGCCACCAGCCCAAAGGATCAGCCCCAGCATTTT.

This sequence joins TRBV18 and TRBJ2-2, with D perhaps TRBD2 (7 bases). The CDR3 is 16 amino acids. Germline V gives CDR1 KGHSH, CDR2 LQKENI. Trimming left V 3 bases short and J 8 bases short, with 19 bases between. The CDR3, as DNA: TGTGCCAGCTCACCCGCTGCGGGGGCTCCTGAAGGGGAGCTGTTTTTT. It codes for CASSPAAGAPEGELFF.

This chain connects TRBV19 to TRBJ2-7, with TRBD1 identical over 7 bases. The V and J ends lost 8 bases and 6 bases, in that order; junction bases with no gene match: 7. CDR1 and CDR2 (germline): LNHDA, SQIVND (reference sequence). The CDR3 extends over 12 amino acids. CDR3 nucleotide sequence: TGTGCCAGTTCTTTGACAGGGATCGAGCAGTACTTC. Translated: CASSLTGIEQYF.

The rearrangement joins TRBV4-2 to TRBJ2-6; tentative D call: TRBD1 (5 bases). Deletions cut 5 bases from V and 4 bases from J, with 18 bases between. Germline assignment: CDR1 LGHNA and CDR2 YNFKEQ. The CDR3 is 17 residues long. CDR3 nucleotide sequence: TGTGCCAGCAGCACCAGGGTCTCCCTTGGGGGGGCCAACGTCCTGACTTTC. It is translated as CASSTRVSLGGANVLTF.

J is TRBJ1-2 and V is TRBV29-1, with TRBD1 as a possible D gene (5 bases). The CDR3 is made up of 13 amino acids. CDR1 and CDR2 (germline): SQVTM, ANQGSEA. Deletions cut 6 bases from V and 3 bases from J, with 14 bases between. Written as DNA, the CDR3 is TGCAGCGTCGGGGGAGGGTACGACTATGGCTACACCTTC. It is translated as CSVGGGYDYGYTF.

This clone turned up a few times. The rearrangement uses TRBV11-3 and TRBJ2-1; 9 bases are a match to TRBD2. V lost 5 bases to trimming and J lost 6 bases; unmatched junction nucleotides: 14. CDR1 is SGHNT and CDR2 is YENEEA in the germline V gene. The CDR3 is 17 residues long. The CDR3 DNA sequence: TGTGCCAGCAGCCTAAAACCATTGGGGACTAGCCGCAATGAGCAGTTCTTC. This gives the protein CASSLKPLGTSRNEQFF.

V and J are TRBV30 and TRBJ2-3; possible D gene TRBD2, 5 bases. V dropped 2 bases and J dropped 1 base, with 10 bases sitting between them. CDR1 is GTSNPN and CDR2 is SVGIG in the germline V gene (reference sequence). This CDR3 spans 14 amino acids. CDR3 amino acids: CAWSLARGTDTQYF. The DNA of the CDR3 is TGTGCCTGGAGTTTGGCGCGGGGCACAGATACGCAGTATTTT.

The rearrangement links TRBV25-1 to TRBJ2-7; D gene ambiguous. The germline V gene encodes CDR1 MGHDK and CDR2 SYGVNS. The CDR3 runs 12 residues. With 3 bases removed from V and 3 bases from J, the gap between germline ends came to 6 bases. The CDR3 DNA reads as TGTGCCAGCAGTGAGGGGATCTACGAGCAGTACTTC. This codes for CASSEGIYEQYF.